The entry below describes one T cell receptor beta chain. Study processing details: Estimation of nucleated cell counts relied on the amplification of reference gene primers. Generated by immunoSEQ multiplex PCR, the TCRdb table keeps only in-frame clones and is missing some. That table furnishes V, J and clone size, whereas the DNA furnished D and trimming. Among about 140,000 clones listed, 85% to 90% were seen once. The CDR3 is made up of 14 amino acids. CDR1 and CDR2 (germline): SNHLY, FYNNEI. Trimming stripped 3 bases from V and 9 bases from J, with 17 bases between. The sample originates from a study of blood T cell repertoires in COVID-19. Study background: Acute and convalescent COVID-19 samples came from the United States, Italy and Spain. PBMCs, B-cell-depleted T cells, or T cells provided the cDNA or gDNA that made up the material.

Sequences were obtained from peripheral blood. The gene calls are TRBV2 and TRBJ1-1, with D possibly being TRBD1 (5 bases). This receptor was taken from an elderly woman with acute or convalescent COVID-19. The DNA of the CDR3 is TGTGCCAGCAGTGAGGCGCCCAGGGTCAGTAAAGCTTTCTTT. It is translated as CASSEAPRVSKAFF.